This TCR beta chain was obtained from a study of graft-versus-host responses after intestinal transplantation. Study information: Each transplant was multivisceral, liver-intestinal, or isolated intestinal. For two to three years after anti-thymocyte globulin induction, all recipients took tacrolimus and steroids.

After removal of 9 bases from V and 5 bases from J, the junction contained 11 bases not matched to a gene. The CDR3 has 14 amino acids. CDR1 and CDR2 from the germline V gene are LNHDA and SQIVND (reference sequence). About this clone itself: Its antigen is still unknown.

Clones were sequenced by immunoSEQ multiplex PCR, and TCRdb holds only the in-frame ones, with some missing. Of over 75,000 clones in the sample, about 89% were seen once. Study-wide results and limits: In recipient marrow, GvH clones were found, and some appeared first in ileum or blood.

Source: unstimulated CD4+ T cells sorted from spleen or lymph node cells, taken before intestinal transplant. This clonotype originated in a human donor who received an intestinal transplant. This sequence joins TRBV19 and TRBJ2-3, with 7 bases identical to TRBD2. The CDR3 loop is CASAWGGNRDTQYF. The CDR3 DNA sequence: TGTGCCAGCGCTTGGGGAGGGAATCGAGATACGCAGTATTTT.